This is a list of T cell receptor beta chains from one sample in a study of T cells in localized non-small cell lung cancer. Using immunoSEQ multiplex PCR, the repertoire was profiled, and TCRdb retains in-frame clones only, with some absent. Counted here are some 25,000 clones, 81% occurring once; the ten biggest clones make up roughly 10%. The sample was peripheral blood, taken before any cancer treatment. All receptors come from a man aged 40 to 75 with stage III squamous cell lung carcinoma. The CDR3 runs from the conserved cysteine through the conserved F or W. D genes are given only for firm matches. The size entry is marked missing in some rows and otherwise reads once, few, many or a size class.

J | V | size | D | CDR3 | DNA
TRBJ1-2 | TRBV25-1 | NA | NA | CASSVLRGGDYGYTF | TGTGCCAGCAGTGTTTTGAGAGGAGGCGACTATGGCTACACCTTC
TRBJ2-5 | TRBV5-4 | NA | TRBD2 | CASSWTSGRFEETQYF | TGTGCCAGCAGCTGGACTAGCGGGAGGTTTGAAGAGACCCAGTACTTC
TRBJ2-3 | TRBV7-3 | NA | NA | CASSSRGGYTDTQYF | TGTGCCAGCAGCTCCCGGGGCGGCTACACAGATACGCAGTATTTT
TRBJ2-7 | TRBV6-1 | NA | NA | CASSEALWGSYEQYF | TGTGCCAGCAGTGAAGCCCTTTGGGGGTCCTACGAGCAGTACTTC
TRBJ1-2 | TRBV28 | NA | NA | CASSLSTTSYGYTF | TGTGCCAGCAGTTTATCGACGACATCCTATGGCTACACCTTC
TRBJ1-1 | TRBV11-1 | NA | NA | CASSSFPQGTTEAFF | TGTGCCAGCAGCTCTTTCCCGCAGGGGACCACTGAAGCTTTCTTT
TRBJ2-2 | TRBV5-1 | NA | NA | CASSLVSLRTGELFF | TGCGCCAGCAGCTTGGTTAGTTTGAGAACCGGGGAGCTGTTTTTT
TRBJ2-7 | TRBV7-2 | once | NA | CASRSRGTRAYEQYF | TGTGCCAGCAGGTCTCGAGGTACTAGAGCATACGAGCAGTACTTC
TRBJ2-5 | TRBV14 | NA | NA | CASSPSGPRETQYF | TGTGCCAGCAGCCCTTCGGGACCCAGGGAGACCCAGTACTTC
TRBJ1-4 | TRBV5-1 | NA | NA | CASSLGVGEKLFF | TGCGCCAGCAGCTTGGGGGTGGGAGAAAAACTGTTTTTT
TRBJ1-2 | TRBV4-1 | NA | NA | CASSQDGRDNYGYTF | TGCGCCAGCAGCCAAGACGGGCGGGATAACTATGGCTACACCTTC
TRBJ1-2 | TRBV4-1 | NA | TRBD1 | CASSQDGRDRGRGNTF | TGCGCCAGCAGCCAAGACGGGCGAGACAGGGGGCGCGGTAACACCTTC
TRBJ2-3 | TRBV5-1 | NA | TRBD2 | CASSPLGRGVVNTQYF | TGCGCCAGCAGCCCCCTCGGGCGGGGGGTAGTGAATACGCAGTATTTT
TRBJ2-4 | TRBV7-9 | NA | TRBD1 | CASSFQGVNIQYF | TGTGCCAGCAGCTTCCAGGGGGTCAACATTCAGTACTTC
TRBJ1-1 | TRBV7-3 | few | NA | CASSLQINTEAFF | TGTGCCAGCAGCTTACAGATCAACACTGAAGCTTTCTTT
TRBJ2-1 | TRBV5-4 | NA | TRBD1 | CASRAGTGGFRGSYNEQFF | TGTGCCAGCAGGGCCGGGACAGGGGGCTTTAGGGGGTCCTACAATGAGCAGTTCTTC
TRBJ2-1 | TRBV30 | NA | NA | CAWSALRNEQFF | TGTGCCTGGAGCGCCCTTCGGAATGAGCAGTTCTTC
TRBJ1-1 | TRBV10-3 | NA | NA | CAISKVDTEAFF | TGTGCCATCAGTAAAGTGGACACTGAAGCTTTCTTT
TRBJ2-4 | TRBV7-2 | NA | NA | CASSPPGLAKNIQYF | TGTGCCAGCAGCCCCCCGGGACTAGCCAAAAACATTCAGTACTTC
TRBJ1-2 | TRBV14 | NA | NA | CASSQDRGGTYGYTF | TGTGCCAGCAGCCAAGATCGAGGAGGAACCTATGGCTACACCTTC
TRBJ2-1 | TRBV19 | NA | TRBD1 | CASSVGTDLYNEQFF | TGTGCCAGTAGCGTCGGGACAGACCTATACAATGAGCAGTTCTTC
TRBJ2-2 | TRBV19 | NA | NA | CASSPPLGELFF | TGTGCCAGTAGTCCTCCCCTGGGGGAGCTGTTTTTT
TRBJ1-2 | TRBV6-1 | NA | TRBD1 | CASSRQGPYGYTF | TGTGCCAGCAGTCGACAGGGCCCCTATGGCTACACCTTC
TRBJ1-2 | TRBV4-1 | NA | TRBD1 | CASSQALGTGYGYTF | TGCGCCAGCAGCCAAGCCCTCGGGACAGGGTATGGCTACACCTTC
TRBJ2-3 | TRBV10-3 | NA | NA | CAISEPSSTDTQYF | TGTGCCATCAGTGAGCCCTCGAGCACAGATACGCAGTATTTT
TRBJ2-5 | TRBV19 | NA | NA | CASQDRNNQETQYF | TGTGCCAGTCAGGACAGAAACAACCAAGAGACCCAGTACTTC
TRBJ2-7 | TRBV28 | NA | TRBD1 | CASRTPGTGAYEQYF | TGTGCCAGCAGGACCCCCGGGACAGGGGCCTACGAGCAGTACTTC
TRBJ2-6 | TRBV30 | NA | NA | CAWGLANVLTF | TGTGCCTGGGGCCTAGCCAACGTCCTGACTTTC
TRBJ1-6 | TRBV4-2 | NA | NA | CASSQVGDHSPLHF | TGTGCCAGCAGCCAAGTAGGGGATCATTCACCCCTCCACTTT
TRBJ2-7 | TRBV18 | NA | NA | CASSPPMGEQYF | TGTGCCAGCTCACCCCCTATGGGAGAGCAGTACTTC
TRBJ1-1 | TRBV6-4 | NA | NA | CASSDSRVPGTEAFF | TGTGCCAGCAGTGACTCGAGGGTCCCGGGCACTGAAGCTTTCTTT
TRBJ2-2 | TRBV9 | NA | NA | CASSQSGGELFF | TGTGCCAGCAGCCAATCGGGCGGGGAGCTGTTTTTT
TRBJ1-1 | TRBV19 | NA | NA | CASKDSGASTEAFF | TGTGCCAGTAAAGATTCAGGGGCGAGCACTGAAGCTTTCTTT
TRBJ2-1 | TRBV28 | NA | NA | CASSHGGTTTWNEQFF | TGTGCCAGCAGTCATGGCGGGACAACGACTTGGAATGAGCAGTTCTTC
TRBJ1-2 | TRBV5-1 | NA | NA | CASSYVLGSQGYTF | TGCGCCAGCAGCTACGTCTTAGGGTCTCAAGGCTACACCTTC
TRBJ2-6 | TRBV7-9 | once | TRBD1 | CASSFRQGSVSGANVLTF | TGTGCCAGCAGCTTTAGACAGGGCTCGGTCTCTGGGGCCAACGTCCTGACTTTC
TRBJ1-4 | TRBV7-2 | NA | NA | CASSLGGGPNEKLFF | TGTGCCAGCAGCTTAGGTGGGGGCCCTAATGAAAAACTGTTTTTT
TRBJ1-3 | TRBV5-6 | NA | NA | CASSLSSGNTIYF | TGTGCCAGCAGCTTGAGCTCTGGAAACACCATATATTTT